The entry below gives a single T cell receptor (beta chain) sequence along with its context. The source of the sample is a study of T-cell memory formation after mild COVID-19. The CDR3 has 17 amino acids. J gave up 8 bases and V 5 bases, and 17 bases lay outside the gene matches. Germline CDR1 is MNHEY and CDR2 is SVGEGT. TCRdb ran MiXCR on the 5' RACE reads and lists one entry per CDR3 protein. Of around 150,000 distinct CDR3 sequences listed, 25% to 40% are singletons. The chain combines TRBV6-2 or TRBV6-3 with TRBJ1-4; 7 bases fit TRBD1. The sequence was obtained from an adult woman who had mild COVID-19 (a few samples of this study predate the infection). Cell type and time point are not known. Sample: PBMCs or a T cell subset sorted from them (not recorded which). The CDR3, as DNA: TGTGCCAGCAGTCCTCGGACAGGATGGTTGAGTATCGAAAAACTGTTTTTT. Translated: CASSPRTGWLSIEKLFF.